This T cell receptor (beta chain) was observed in a study of metastatic and nonmetastatic thyroid tumors. This clone was seen repeatedly, ten times or more. Until they underwent thyroid surgery, no patient had received any treatment. V was trimmed by 5 bases and J by 8 bases, leaving 15 bases between them. The CDR3 contains 14 residues. Germline CDR1 and CDR2: KGHSH and LQKENI. TCRdb re-processed the PCR reads through MiXCR. This repertoire shows around 40,000 clones, about 13% found once; its top ten account for around 9.5%. The sample taken for sequencing was blood. The chain links TRBV18 to TRBJ2-2; D unclear. This TCR derives from a female donor with papillary thyroid cancer or a benign thyroid nodule (not recorded which). Some clones in this sample may be carry-over from other donors' samples. The CDR3 coding sequence is TGTGCCAGCTCAAATTCAGACATTGGTGGGGAGCTGTTTTTT. As protein: CASSNSDIGGELFF. Combining the CDR3 with reference TRBV18 and TRBJ2-2 gives the whole variable domain NAGVMQNPRHLVRRRGQEARLRCSPMKGHSHVYWYRQLPEEGLKFMVYLQKENIIDESGMPKERFSAEFPKEGPSILRIQQVVRGDSAAYFCASSNSDIGGELFFGEGSRLTVL.